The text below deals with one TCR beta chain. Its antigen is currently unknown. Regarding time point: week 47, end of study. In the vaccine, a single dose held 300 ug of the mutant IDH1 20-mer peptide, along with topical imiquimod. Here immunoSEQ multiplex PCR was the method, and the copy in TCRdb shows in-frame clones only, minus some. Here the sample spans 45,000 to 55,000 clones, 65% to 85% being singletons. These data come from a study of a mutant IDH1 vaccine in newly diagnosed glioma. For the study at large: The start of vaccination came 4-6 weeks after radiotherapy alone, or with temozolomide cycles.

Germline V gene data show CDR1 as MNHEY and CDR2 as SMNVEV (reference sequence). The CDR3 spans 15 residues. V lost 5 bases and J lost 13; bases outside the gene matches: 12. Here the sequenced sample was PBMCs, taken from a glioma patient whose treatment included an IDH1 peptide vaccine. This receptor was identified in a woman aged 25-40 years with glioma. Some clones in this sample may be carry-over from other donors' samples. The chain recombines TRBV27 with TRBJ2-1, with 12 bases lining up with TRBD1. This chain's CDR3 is CASSGPGQGAKGQFF. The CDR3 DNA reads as TGTGCCAGCAGTGGACCGGGACAGGGGGCGAAAGGACAGTTCTTC.